Following are 30 T cell receptor beta chains from one sample sequenced in a study of blood T cell repertoires in COVID-19. Profiling relied on immunoSEQ multiplex PCR, and the TCRdb table lists in-frame clones only, not all of them. Here the sample spans 650,000 to 800,000 clones, about 90% being singletons. Sample: peripheral blood. The receptors come from a young woman with acute or convalescent COVID-19.

The chain is built from TRBV30 and TRBJ1-1; tentatively, D is TRBD1 (5 bases). The CDR3 loop spans 12 amino acids. The germline V gene encodes CDR1 GTSNPN and CDR2 SVGIG (reference sequence). V was pared by 3 bases and J by 7 bases, with 12 bases between. The DNA for the CDR3 is TGTGCCTGGAGCAGGGTGCCAAATGAAGCTTTCTTT. Translated, it gives CAWSRVPNEAFF.

The J gene is TRBJ2-1, the V gene TRBV30; 7 positions agree with TRBD2. The CDR3 is 14 residues long. Germline V gene sequence: CDR1 GTSNPN, CDR2 SVGIG (reference sequence). With 8 bases clipped from V and 5 bases from J, the junction kept 12 bases outside the gene matches. The CDR3 is CATTGGGLDNEQFF. For the CDR3, the DNA is TGTGCCACAACGGGAGGCGGGTTAGACAATGAGCAGTTCTTC. Supplemented by reference TRBV30 and TRBJ2-1, the full variable domain reads SQTIHQWPATLVQPVGSPLSLECTVEGTSNPNLYWYRQAAGRGLQLLFYSVGIGQISSEVPQNLSASRPQDRQFILSSKKLLLSDSGFYLCATTGGGLDNEQFFGPGTRLTVL.

This chain connects TRBV12-5 to TRBJ1-1, with 9 nucleotides matching TRBD1. In germline, CDR1 is LGHNT, CDR2 FRNRAP. This CDR3 has 13 amino acids. Germline trimming cut 1 base from V and 6 bases from J; bases unmatched to any gene: 0. The CDR3 loop reads CASGLGDRAEAFF. CDR3 bases: TGTGCTAGTGGTTTGGGGGACAGGGCTGAAGCTTTCTTT.

This chain joins TRBV2 and TRBJ1-2, with D unresolved. The CDR3 extends over 15 amino acids. V lost 3 bases to trimming and J lost 3 bases, with 14 bases between them. Per the germline V gene, CDR1 is SNHLY and CDR2 is FYNNEI. CDR3 amino acids: CASSDRVPNHYGYTF. The DNA for the CDR3 is TGTGCCAGCAGTGACCGGGTGCCCAACCACTATGGCTACACCTTC.

This chain links TRBV30 with TRBJ2-7; 11 bases align to TRBD2. The J segment lost 3 bases and the V segment lost 7 bases, leaving 5 bases of the junction unmatched. The germline CDR1 and CDR2 sequences are GTSNPN and SVGIG (reference sequence). This CDR3 has 13 residues. The DNA of the CDR3 is TGTGCCTTGGTGACTAGCGGGAACTACGAGCAGTACTTC. This codes for CALVTSGNYEQYF.

The genes are TRBV6-5 and TRBJ1-1; possible D gene TRBD1, 6 bases. The germline V and J ends were trimmed by 4 bases and 6 bases, with 12 bases remaining between them. Germline assignment: CDR1 MNHEY and CDR2 SVGAGI. The CDR3 is made up of 13 amino acids. This CDR3 reads CASSSRGSAEAFF. In nucleotides, the CDR3 is TGTGCCAGCAGTTCCAGGGGAAGTGCTGAAGCTTTCTTT.

The chain employs TRBV29-1 and TRBJ2-1; the match to TRBD1 covers 9 bases. V dropped 4 bases and J dropped 7; count of bases not matched to a gene: 2. Germline assignment: CDR1 SQVTM and CDR2 ANQGSEA. CDR3 length: 12 amino acids. Written as DNA, the CDR3 is TGCAGCGTTGGGACAGGGGAGAATGAGCAGTTCTTC. Residues: CSVGTGENEQFF.

V and J are TRBV9 and TRBJ1-5; D possibly corresponds to TRBD1 (6 bases). The CDR3 loop spans 13 amino acids. Germline CDR1 is SGDLS and CDR2 is YYNGEE. Trimming removed 2 bases at V and 8 bases at J, with 11 bases between. CDR3 bases: TGTGCCAGCAGCGTCCGGCCAGGGGAGCCCCAGCATTTT. Protein: CASSVRPGEPQHF.

The J gene is TRBJ1-2, the V gene TRBV6-2 or TRBV6-3; 9 nucleotides match TRBD1. The CDR3 runs to 15 residues. Per the germline V gene, CDR1 is MNHEY and CDR2 is SVGEGT. V lost 2 bases to trimming and J lost 6 bases; unmatched junction nucleotides: 7. CDR3 bases: TGTGCCAGCAGTTACCCGCCCCGGGACAGGGATGGCTACACCTTC. As protein: CASSYPPRDRDGYTF.

This clone was observed a single time. The chain recombines TRBV6-1 with TRBJ1-2, with D maybe TRBD1 (6 bases). Germline V lookup: CDR1 MNHNS, CDR2 SASEGT. This CDR3 contains 13 residues. Trimming stripped 0 bases from V and 8 bases from J, with 10 bases between. CDR3: CASSEAWTAGYTF. CDR3 bases: TGTGCCAGCAGTGAAGCTTGGACAGCGGGCTACACCTTC.

The V and J genes are TRBV30 and TRBJ1-4, with TRBD1 matching over 9 bases. J lost 1 base, V lost 4 bases, and 13 bases had no gene match. The CDR3 covers 18 residues. Germline V CDR1 and CDR2: GTSNPN, SVGIG (reference sequence). The CDR3 bases are TGTGCCTGGAACCCGGGACAGGGTAACTCCAAAACTAATGAAAAACTGTTTTTT. Its protein product is CAWNPGQGNSKTNEKLFF. Supplemented by reference TRBV30 and TRBJ1-4, the full variable domain reads SQTIHQWPATLVQPVGSPLSLECTVEGTSNPNLYWYRQAAGRGLQLLFYSVGIGQISSEVPQNLSASRPQDRQFILSSKKLLLSDSGFYLCAWNPGQGNSKTNEKLFFGSGTQLSVL.

J is TRBJ1-1 and V is TRBV2, with 7 bases matching TRBD1. This CDR3 contains 12 residues. The germline CDR1 and CDR2 sequences are SNHLY and FYNNEI. V trimming: 7 bases; J trimming: 5 bases; junction bases outside the gene matches: 4. CDR3 bases: TGTGCCAGCAAAGGGGGCGGGACTGAAGCTTTCTTT. It encodes CASKGGGTEAFF.

A note on this clone: Different DNA sequences within this sample yield the same CDR3. The chain joins TRBV9 to TRBJ2-2, with 9 bases aligning to TRBD2. CDR1 SGDLS and CDR2 YYNGEE come from the germline V gene. The CDR3 covers 15 residues. After removal of 0 bases from V and 5 bases from J, the junction contained 2 bases not matched to a gene. The CDR3 nucleotides are TGTGCCAGCAGCGTAGGTCTAGCGGGGACCGGGGAGCTGTTTTTT. Translating gives CASSVGLAGTGELFF.

In DNA form, the CDR3 reads TGTGCCAGCAGCCACTACACCGGCTCCTACGAGCAGTACTTC. Its translation is CASSHYTGSYEQYF. J is TRBJ2-7 and V is TRBV13; D remains unclear. Germline V gene data show CDR1 as PRHDT and CDR2 as FYEKMQ (reference sequence). With 5 bases removed from V and 0 bases from J, the gap between germline ends came to 11 bases. This CDR3 is 14 amino acids long.

The chain recombines TRBV7-8 with TRBJ1-5; 10 bases fit TRBD1. V was clipped by 0 bases and J by 2 bases; unmatched bases: 10. The CDR3 is made up of 19 amino acids. The germline V gene encodes CDR1 SGHVS and CDR2 FQNEAQ. The CDR3 nucleotides are TGTGCCAGCAGCTTAGCGCAGTGGGGGGACAGGGGCGGCAATCAGCCCCAGCATTTT. This codes for CASSLAQWGDRGGNQPQHF.

The V call is TRBV25-1, the J call TRBJ2-1; D is possibly TRBD1 (6 bases). In germline, CDR1 is MGHDK, CDR2 SYGVNS. This CDR3 has 12 residues. V was pared by 6 bases and J by 5 bases, with 8 bases between. DNA of the CDR3: TGTGCCAGCAGGGACAGAAACAATGAGCAGTTCTTC. Its protein is CASRDRNNEQFF.

The gene calls are TRBV12-5 and TRBJ1-5, with D unresolved. The V gene lost 0 bases and the J gene lost 1 base, with 13 bases spanning the gap. The CDR3 consists of 17 residues. Germline lookup yields CDR1 LGHNT and CDR2 FRNRAP. The CDR3 protein is CASGLVRYRGSNQPQHF. In DNA, the CDR3 is TGTGCTAGTGGTTTGGTACGGTATCGCGGGAGCAATCAGCCCCAGCATTTT.

The chain is built from TRBV7-9 and TRBJ1-2, with unresolved D. The V end lost 3 bases, the J end lost 3 bases, and 11 bases lay between the germline ends. The CDR3 runs to 14 residues. Germline CDR1 reads SEHNR; CDR2 reads FQNEAQ (reference sequence). CDR3 residues: CASSFGQADYGYTF. CDR3 coding DNA: TGTGCCAGCAGCTTTGGGCAGGCCGACTATGGCTACACCTTC.

The chain recombines TRBV11-3 with TRBJ2-7, with D maybe TRBD1 (6 bases). The length of the CDR3 is 14 residues. The germline V gene encodes CDR1 SGHNT and CDR2 YENEEA. V was shortened by 0 bases and J by 7 bases, with 13 bases between the two germline ends. The CDR3 nucleotides are TGTGCCAGCAGCTTAGAGGGGGCTTTGGGGGAGCAGTACTTC. It encodes CASSLEGALGEQYF. Variable domain in full (rest from reference TRBV11-3 and TRBJ2-7): EAGVVQSPRYKIIEKKQPVAFWCNPISGHNTLYWYLQNLGQGPELLIRYENEEAVDDSQLPKDRFSAERLKGVDSTLKIQPAELGDSAVYLCASSLEGALGEQYFGPGTRLTVT.

The chain couples TRBV20-1 to TRBJ2-7, with D possibly matching TRBD2 (7 bases). The length of the CDR3 is 15 residues. V lost 3 bases to trimming and J lost 0 bases, with 15 bases between them. Germline loops: CDR1 DFQATT, CDR2 SNEGSKA (reference sequence). CDR3 sequence reads: CSASRGGISSYEQYF. Here the CDR3 DNA reads TGCAGTGCTAGTAGGGGGGGGATAAGCTCCTACGAGCAGTACTTC.

The CDR3: CASSRDSPNEQFF. In nucleotides, the CDR3 is TGTGCCAGCAGCAGGGACAGCCCCAATGAGCAGTTCTTC. V gene TRBV9 combines with J gene TRBJ2-1; 7 positions agree with TRBD1. Germline V gives CDR1 SGDLS, CDR2 YYNGEE. Unmatched junction bases numbered 4, after V lost 4 bases and J lost 6 bases. This CDR3 region has 13 residues.

The rearrangement links TRBV5-1 to TRBJ2-7; 9 bases fit TRBD1. This CDR3 region has 14 residues. The V and J ends lost 4 bases and 5 bases, in that order; junction bases with no gene match: 7. Germline V lookup: CDR1 SGHRS, CDR2 YFSETQ. Here the CDR3 DNA reads TGCGCCAGCAGCATCCGCTGGACAGGGGACGAGCAGTACTTC. This translates into CASSIRWTGDEQYF.

The genes are TRBV6-5 and TRBJ1-2; D perhaps matches TRBD1 (6 bases). The germline gives CDR1 MNHEY, CDR2 SVGAGI. CDR3 length: 14 amino acids. Trimming shortened V by 6 bases and J by 8 bases, and 19 bases separated the two germline ends. The CDR3 region has the DNA TGTGCCAGCAGCGCCAACGGGGGGGCTGGGGGCTACACCTTC. Its translation: CASSANGGAGGYTF.

The rearrangement uses TRBV6-5 and TRBJ1-1, with TRBD1 matching 8 bases. The CDR3 consists of 14 residues. The V gene end was trimmed by 6 bases and the J gene end by 3 bases; junction bases not matched to a gene: 6. The germline CDR1 and CDR2 sequences are MNHEY and SVGAGI. CDR3 nucleotides: TGTGCCAGCAGGCCAGAGACAGGGGACACTGAAGCTTTCTTT. Its protein is CASRPETGDTEAFF.

J is TRBJ1-2 and V is TRBV29-1; a possible D gene is TRBD1 (6 bases). This CDR3 is built from 12 residues. V was shortened by 8 bases and J by 2 bases, with 12 bases between the two germline ends. Per the germline V gene, CDR1 is SQVTM and CDR2 is ANQGSEA. DNA for the CDR3: TGCAGCTCGGTGGGGGCCAACTATGGCTACACCTTC. Protein sequence: CSSVGANYGYTF.

V gene TRBV6-5 combines with J gene TRBJ1-3; D gene unclear. This CDR3 spans 15 amino acids. V was shortened by 0 bases and J by 3 bases, with 9 bases between the two germline ends. Per germline, CDR1 MNHEY and CDR2 SVGAGI. The CDR3 bases are TGTGCCAGCAGTTACTCGTCAGGCATTGGAAACACCATATATTTT. The encoded protein is CASSYSSGIGNTIYF.

This clone was seen just once. This chain uses TRBV2 with TRBJ1-1; 8 nucleotides align to TRBD1. J gave up 7 bases and V 5 bases, and 3 bases lay outside the gene matches. The CDR3 covers 12 residues. Per germline, CDR1 SNHLY and CDR2 FYNNEI. CDR3 sequence: CASSQQGGEAFF. CDR3 in DNA: TGTGCCAGCAGTCAACAGGGGGGTGAAGCTTTCTTT.

This chain uses TRBV27 with TRBJ1-2; TRBD1 is a possible D gene (5 bases). The CDR3 has 15 amino acids. With 3 bases removed from V and 6 bases from J, the gap between germline ends came to 17 bases. CDR1 and CDR2 from the germline V gene are MNHEY and SMNVEV (reference sequence). The CDR3 DNA follows: TGTGCCAGCAGTTTCCTCGGGAACGGGGGGGATGGCTACACCTTC. It codes for CASSFLGNGGDGYTF.

The V call is TRBV2, the J call TRBJ2-2, with a weak D call TRBD1 (5 bases). V was clipped by 2 bases and J by 0 bases, with 10 bases between them. Germline V gene lookup returns CDR1 SNHLY and CDR2 FYNNEI. This CDR3 comprises 16 residues. For the CDR3, the DNA is TGTGCCAGCAGTGAATTGTGGACAACGAACACCGGGGAGCTGTTTTTT. Protein product: CASSELWTTNTGELFF.

V usage is TRBV6-5 and J usage is TRBJ1-2, with D tentatively TRBD1 (6 bases). CDR1 and CDR2 from the germline V gene are MNHEY and SVGAGI. V lost 9 bases, J lost 10 bases, and 21 bases lay in between. This CDR3 has 13 amino acids. The CDR3 coding sequence is TGTGCCAGTGGTCGACAGGCCGTCGTAATCTACACCTTC. Its protein is CASGRQAVVIYTF.